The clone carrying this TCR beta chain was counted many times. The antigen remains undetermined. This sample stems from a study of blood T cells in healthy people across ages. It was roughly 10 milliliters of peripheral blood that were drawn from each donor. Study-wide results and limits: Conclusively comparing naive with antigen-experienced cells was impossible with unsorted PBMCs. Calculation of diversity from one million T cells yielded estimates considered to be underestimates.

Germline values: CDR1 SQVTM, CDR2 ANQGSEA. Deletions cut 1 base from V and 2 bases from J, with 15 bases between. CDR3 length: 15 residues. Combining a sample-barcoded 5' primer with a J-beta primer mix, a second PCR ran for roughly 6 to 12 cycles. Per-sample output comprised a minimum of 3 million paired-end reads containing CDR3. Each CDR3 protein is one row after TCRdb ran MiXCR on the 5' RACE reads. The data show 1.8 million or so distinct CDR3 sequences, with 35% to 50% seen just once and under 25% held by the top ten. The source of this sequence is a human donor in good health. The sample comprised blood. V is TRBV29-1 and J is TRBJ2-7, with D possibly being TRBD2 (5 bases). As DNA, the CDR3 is TGCAGCGTTGAAGTGGGAGTAGTCCCGACCTACGAGCAGTACTTC. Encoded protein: CSVEVGVVPTYEQYF.